A selection of T cell receptor beta chains follows, all from one sample in a study of immune evolution from preneoplasia to lung adenocarcinoma. Clones were sequenced by immunoSEQ multiplex PCR, and TCRdb holds only the in-frame ones, with some missing. This table has just over 14,000 clones, about four fifths appearing once. Sequencing was done on a sample of FFPE minimally invasive lung adenocarcinoma tissue. All receptors come from a person aged 55 to 79 with lung adenocarcinoma. The CDR3 runs from the conserved cysteine through the conserved F or W. D genes are given only for firm matches. Expanded clones get a size class; other rows say once, few or many, or leave the size out.

>TRBV19|NA|14|NA|TRBJ1-1
CASSSRTENTEAFF
TGTGCCAGTAGTTCAAGGACGGAGAACACTGAAGCTTTCTTT
>TRBV9|NA|15|TRBD2|TRBJ2-7
CASSVVSGGSYEQYF
TGTGCCAGCAGCGTAGTTTCGGGGGGTTCCTACGAGCAGTACTTC
>TRBV7-2|NA|15|NA|TRBJ1-2
CASSLGSGARYGYTF
TGTGCCAGCAGCTTAGGTTCGGGGGCTCGGTATGGCTACACCTTC
>TRBV30|NA|13|NA|TRBJ1-5
CAWTLDSNQPQHF
TGTGCCTGGACCTTGGATAGCAATCAGCCCCAGCATTTT
>TRBV28|NA|14|TRBD1|TRBJ2-7
CASRPGQATYEQYF
TGTGCCAGCAGGCCGGGACAGGCGACCTACGAGCAGTACTTC
>TRBV9|once|14|NA|TRBJ2-3
CASSVTSGPDTQYF
TGTGCCAGCAGCGTAACTAGTGGCCCAGATACGCAGTATTTT
>TRBV6-1|NA|12|TRBD1|TRBJ2-1
CASTGTADEQFF
TGTGCCAGCACTGGGACAGCTGATGAGCAGTTCTTC
>TRBV6-1|NA|11|NA|TRBJ2-7
CASSVGVSQYF
TGTGCCAGCAGTGTGGGGGTTTCGCAGTACTTC
>TRBV30|NA|11|NA|TRBJ1-2
CAWQGNYGYTF
TGTGCCTGGCAGGGGAACTATGGCTACACCTTC
>TRBV2|NA|12|NA|TRBJ2-5
CATRGDSETQYF
TGTGCCACCAGAGGGGACTCAGAGACCCAGTACTTC
>TRBV6-4|few|14|NA|TRBJ1-1
CASSEKGENTEAFF
TGTGCCAGCAGTGAAAAAGGTGAGAACACTGAAGCTTTCTTT
>TRBV29-1|NA|12|TRBD2|TRBJ2-3
CSGGGAKDTQYF
TGCAGCGGCGGGGGGGCCAAAGATACGCAGTATTTT
>TRBV7-9|NA|13|NA|TRBJ2-1
CASTTGVLAEQFF
TGTGCCAGCACCACGGGCGTACTGGCTGAGCAGTTCTTC